Listed below are T cell receptor beta chains from one sample, sequenced in a study of shared clonotypes between healthy human individuals. Sequenced by immunoSEQ multiplex PCR; TCRdb stores in-frame clones only, minus some. This table holds about half a million clones, 78% found once. The sample consisted of PBMCs. Source of these receptors: a woman aged 35 to 49 in good health. Some clones in this sample may be carry-over from other donors' samples. Both conserved end residues are part of each CDR3. D genes are given only for firm matches. Clone size is stated in some rows and not others, as once, few, many or a class when expanded.

D,J,size,V,DNA,CDR3
TRBD1,TRBJ1-2,NA,TRBV6-5,TGTGCCAGCAGTTCGGCGGACAGGGGCTATGGCTACACCTTC,CASSSADRGYGYTF
TRBD1,TRBJ2-7,NA,TRBV28,TGTGCCAGCAGTCCGCTGGAGGACAGGGGCTCCTATGAGCAGTACTTC,CASSPLEDRGSYEQYF
NA,TRBJ2-7,NA,TRBV11-2,TGTGCCAGCAGCTTAGTTCTTCCCCCCCACGAGCAGTACTTC,CASSLVLPPHEQYF
NA,TRBJ2-1,once,TRBV29-1,TGCAGCGTTGTAATGAGCGGACTATACAATGAGCAGTTCTTC,CSVVMSGLYNEQFF
NA,TRBJ1-1,NA,TRBV7-2,TGTGCCAGCAGCTTTATCTTCGTTAGAGGCACTGAAGCTTTCTTT,CASSFIFVRGTEAFF
NA,TRBJ2-2,NA,TRBV5-1,TGCGCCAGCAGCCCTATCAACCAGGGCACCGGGGAGCTGTTTTTT,CASSPINQGTGELFF
TRBD1,TRBJ1-4,NA,TRBV14,TGTGCCAGCAGCCGGACAGGGGCCGGTAATGAAAAACTGTTTTTT,CASSRTGAGNEKLFF
NA,TRBJ1-1,NA,TRBV7-6,TGTGCCAGCAGCTTGATTCGACTCAACTGGAACACTGAAGCTTTCTTT,CASSLIRLNWNTEAFF
NA,TRBJ1-1,NA,TRBV2,TGTGCCAGCAGCCTTCAGCACAACACTGAAGCTTTCTTT,CASSLQHNTEAFF
NA,TRBJ2-7,NA,TRBV6-1,TGTGCCAGCAGTGAACCGGGGACACGGTCCTACGAGCAGTACTTC,CASSEPGTRSYEQYF
TRBD2,TRBJ2-1,NA,TRBV7-9,TGTGCCAGCAGCCAAGCTAGCGGGACCTACAATGAGCAGTTCTTC,CASSQASGTYNEQFF
TRBD1,TRBJ2-2,NA,TRBV5-1,TGCGCCAGCAGCCCGGGGACAGCTAACACCGGGGAGCTGTTTTTT,CASSPGTANTGELFF
NA,TRBJ1-1,medium-sized,TRBV4-2,TGTGCCAGCAGCCTAGATCGGGCAGGGTTAACTGAAGCTTTCTTT,CASSLDRAGLTEAFF
NA,TRBJ2-2,NA,TRBV11-2,TGTGCCAGCAGCTTAGATCTGGGGAACACCGGGGAGCTGTTTTTT,CASSLDLGNTGELFF
NA,TRBJ2-7,NA,TRBV27,TGTGCCAGCAGTTTAATGGGGATGAACTACGAGCAGTACTTC,CASSLMGMNYEQYF
NA,TRBJ2-7,NA,TRBV11-2,TGTGCCAGCCAAAGGACGGCAGGCCCTTCCTACGAGCAGTACTTC,CASQRTAGPSYEQYF
NA,TRBJ1-4,NA,TRBV2,TGTGCCAGCAGCCCAATGACGGCTGGGGGTGAAAAACTGTTTTTT,CASSPMTAGGEKLFF
NA,TRBJ2-7,NA,TRBV6-1,TGTGCCAGCAGTGAAAGATGGATATCTACCTACGAGCAGTACTTC,CASSERWISTYEQYF
NA,TRBJ2-1,NA,TRBV7-8,TGTGCCAGCAGCCCCGGATGGGACGAGCAGTTCTTC,CASSPGWDEQFF
NA,TRBJ1-5,NA,TRBV5-6,TGTGCCAGCAGCCGTACACTAGGGGTCAATCAGCCCCAGCATTTT,CASSRTLGVNQPQHF
TRBD1,TRBJ2-1,NA,TRBV11-2,TGTGCCAGCAGCTACCGAGGGGGCAGCTCCTACAATGAGCAGTTCTTC,CASSYRGGSSYNEQFF